The clone carrying this T cell receptor beta chain was observed many times. Its antigen is not known. Germline CDR1 SQVTM, CDR2 ANQGSEA. V was cut by 8 bases and J by 4 bases, with 13 bases left in between. The CDR3 sequence is 12 residues long. This entry belongs to a study of T cell repertoires in cytomegalovirus infection. Looking at the study overall: Based on public TCR beta signatures, there were indications of CMV infection and of a matching HLA type.

Study-wide results and caveats: The study found HLA-C-restricted CMV-specific TCR beta clonotypes dominating the ex vivo response.

TCRdb reprocessed the reads with MiXCR, giving one entry per CDR3 protein. The sample contains 110,000 to 150,000 distinct CDR3 sequences, around 30% of which appear only once. This sequence joins TRBV29-1 and TRBJ2-3; D possibly corresponds to TRBD1 (6 bases). This receptor was taken from a human donor in good health (CMV status not recorded). Some clones in this sample may be carry-over from other donors' samples. The sample in question was CD8+ T cells from cultured PBMCs, obtained from culture after CMV antigen stimulation. The CDR3: CSSTGFSDTQYF. CDR3 nucleotides: TGCAGCTCTACAGGGTTCTCAGATACGCAGTATTTT.